The rows below give T cell receptor beta chains drawn from one sample of a study of shared clonotypes between healthy human individuals. Clones were sequenced by immunoSEQ multiplex PCR, and TCRdb holds only the in-frame ones, with some missing. The table lists about 2.4 million clones, 93% of them singletons. Sequencing was carried out using naive CD4+ T cells from PBMCs. These receptor sequences come from a man aged 18 to 30 in good health. Some clones in this sample may be carry-over from other donors' samples. The CDR3 runs from the conserved cysteine through the conserved F or W. D genes are given only for firm matches.

TRBJ2-7 | TRBV7-8 | TRBD2 | 16 | CASTATGTSYSYEQYF
TRBJ1-1 | TRBV28 | NA | 13 | CASSLVGNTEAFF
TRBJ2-5 | TRBV2 | TRBD1 | 13 | CASRGQAKETQYF
TRBJ2-3 | TRBV18 | NA | 13 | CASSPGTGDTQYF
TRBJ2-1 | TRBV6-6 | TRBD2 | 16 | CASSYLAGGPGNEQFF
TRBJ1-1 | TRBV14 | NA | 14 | CASSQVSRNTEAFF
TRBJ1-1 | TRBV6-5 | NA | 13 | CASSPRALTEAFF
TRBJ2-2 | TRBV9 | NA | 14 | CASSVGVKTGELFF
TRBJ1-1 | TRBV5-1 | NA | 15 | CASSLKVSGNTEAFF
TRBJ1-2 | TRBV4-1 | NA | 15 | CASSLGQRIIGGYTF
TRBJ1-5 | TRBV6-5 | NA | 15 | CASSYPSWVCQPQHF
TRBJ1-6 | TRBV28 | NA | 13 | CASENDPGSPLHF
TRBJ2-2 | TRBV4-3 | TRBD2 | 16 | CASSQDGRGGTGELFF
TRBJ2-7 | TRBV19 | NA | 14 | CASSADRISYEQYF
TRBJ2-3 | TRBV11-3 | NA | 13 | CASSLDPGQPRCF
TRBJ2-3 | TRBV28 | NA | 14 | CASSLGLGTDTQYF
TRBJ1-2 | TRBV2 | TRBD1 | 16 | CASSEGPGQGFEGYTF
TRBJ2-7 | TRBV18 | TRBD1 | 14 | CASSPRDRFYEQYF
TRBJ1-3 | TRBV18 | NA | 16 | CASSPGTPTSGNTIYF
TRBJ1-2 | TRBV4-3 | NA | 16 | CASSQDQGELNYGYTF
TRBJ1-2 | TRBV29-1 | NA | 16 | CSVEEGDRVWNYGYTF
TRBJ1-2 | TRBV30 | NA | 12 | CAWARGRGGYTF
TRBJ2-3 | TRBV5-1 | NA | 16 | CASSLAPTASTDTQYF
TRBJ2-1 | TRBV5-1 | TRBD2 | 15 | CASSSGLANGNEQFF
TRBJ2-3 | TRBV7-3 | TRBD2 | 16 | CASSRGLAGGTDTQYF
TRBJ1-1 | TRBV27 | NA | 14 | CASSRAGAFTEAFF
TRBJ1-1 | TRBV2 | NA | 13 | CASTRALNTEAFF
TRBJ1-4 | TRBV9 | NA | 14 | CASSVRRANEKLFF
TRBJ1-1 | TRBV19 | TRBD1 | 14 | CASRVRDSNTEAFF
TRBJ2-2 | TRBV5-1 | TRBD2 | 16 | CASSLMASGNTGELFF
TRBJ1-5 | TRBV28 | TRBD1 | 17 | CASSLGSGGISNQPQHF
TRBJ2-1 | TRBV7-3 | NA | 16 | CASSLKRGSSYNEQFF